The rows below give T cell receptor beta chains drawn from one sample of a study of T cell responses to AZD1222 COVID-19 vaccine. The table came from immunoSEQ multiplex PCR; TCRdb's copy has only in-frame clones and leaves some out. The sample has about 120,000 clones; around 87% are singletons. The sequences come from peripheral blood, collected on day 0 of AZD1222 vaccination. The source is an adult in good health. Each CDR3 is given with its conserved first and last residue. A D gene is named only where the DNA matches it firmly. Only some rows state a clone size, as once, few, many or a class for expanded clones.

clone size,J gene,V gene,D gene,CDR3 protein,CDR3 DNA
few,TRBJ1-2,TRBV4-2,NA,CASSQGSGDGDYGYTF,TGTGCCAGCAGCCAGGGTTCAGGGGATGGAGACTATGGCTACACCTTC
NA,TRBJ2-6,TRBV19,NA,CASQRRGGSGANVLTF,TGTGCCAGCCAGAGACGTGGGGGTTCTGGGGCCAACGTCCTGACTTTC
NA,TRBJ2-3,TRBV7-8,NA,CASSRRRGTIGGVRTDTQYF,TGTGCCAGCAGCCGCCGCCGGGGCACTATCGGGGGCGTTAGAACAGATACGCAGTATTTT
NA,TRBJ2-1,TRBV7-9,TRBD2,CASSLPSGRSNEQFF,TGTGCCAGCAGCTTACCTAGCGGGAGGAGTAATGAGCAGTTCTTC
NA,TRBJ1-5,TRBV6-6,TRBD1,CASSTGTGNQPQHF,TGTGCCAGCAGTACCGGGACAGGGAACCAGCCCCAGCATTTT
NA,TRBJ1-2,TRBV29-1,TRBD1,CSVTGQGENYGYTF,TGCAGCGTTACTGGACAGGGAGAGAACTATGGCTACACCTTC
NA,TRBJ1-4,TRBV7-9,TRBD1,CASSRTGGAEKLFF,TGTGCCAGCAGCCGTACAGGGGGAGCTGAAAAACTGTTTTTT
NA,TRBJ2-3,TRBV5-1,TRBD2,CASSISGGTDTQYF,TGCGCCAGCAGCATCAGCGGGGGCACAGATACGCAGTATTTT
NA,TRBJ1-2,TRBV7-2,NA,CASSSGSSGGYTF,TGTGCCAGCAGCTCGGGAAGTTCGGGAGGCTACACCTTC
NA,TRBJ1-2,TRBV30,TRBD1,CAWDNRGLGYGYTF,TGTGCCTGGGATAACAGGGGGCTCGGCTATGGCTACACCTTC
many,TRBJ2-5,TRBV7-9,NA,CASSSEGEGETQYF,TGTGCCAGCAGCTCCGAGGGGGAGGGAGAGACCCAGTACTTC
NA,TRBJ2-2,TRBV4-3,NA,CASSLAAQRSGELFF,TGCGCCAGCAGCCTGGCAGCCCAAAGGTCGGGGGAGCTGTTTTTT
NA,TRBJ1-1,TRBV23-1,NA,CASRRQGTAFF,TGCGCCAGCAGGAGGCAGGGGACAGCTTTCTTT
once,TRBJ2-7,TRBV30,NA,CAWSYETPRGEQYF,TGTGCCTGGAGCTACGAGACTCCCCGCGGCGAGCAGTACTTC
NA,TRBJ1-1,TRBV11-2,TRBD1,CASQGGGHTEAFF,TGTGCCAGCCAGGGAGGGGGCCACACTGAAGCTTTCTTT
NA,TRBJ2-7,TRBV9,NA,CASSVGVGPTYEQYF,TGTGCCAGCAGCGTAGGGGTAGGCCCAACCTACGAGCAGTACTTC
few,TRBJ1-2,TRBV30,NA,CAWYWGAGGYTF,TGTGCCTGGTATTGGGGGGCGGGAGGCTACACCTTC
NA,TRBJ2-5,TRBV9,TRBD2,CASSAGTNQETQYF,TGTGCCAGCAGCGCCGGGACTAACCAAGAGACCCAGTACTTC
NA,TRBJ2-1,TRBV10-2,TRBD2,CASSATSHNEQFF,TGCGCCAGCAGCGCGACTAGCCACAATGAGCAGTTCTTC
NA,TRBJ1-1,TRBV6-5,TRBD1,CASSLGQGRGTEAFF,TGTGCCAGCAGTCTTGGACAGGGAAGAGGCACTGAAGCTTTCTTT
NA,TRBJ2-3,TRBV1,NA,CTSSLRAPDTKFTQYF,TGCACCAGCAGCCTTAGGGCCCCGGACACCAAATTTACGCAGTATTTT
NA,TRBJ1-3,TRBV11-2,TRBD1,CASSQGGWSSGNTIYF,TGTGCCAGCAGCCAGGGGGGGTGGAGTTCTGGAAACACCATATATTTT
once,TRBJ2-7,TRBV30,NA,CAWSVWGGASYEQYF,TGTGCCTGGAGTGTATGGGGGGGCGCTTCCTACGAGCAGTACTTC
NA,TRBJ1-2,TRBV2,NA,CASSEATVYGYTF,TGTGCCAGCAGTGAAGCGACAGTCTATGGCTACACCTTC
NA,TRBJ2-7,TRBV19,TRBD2,CASSLAGGNTYEQYF,TGTGCCAGTAGTCTAGCGGGAGGGAATACCTACGAGCAGTACTTC
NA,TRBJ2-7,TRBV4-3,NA,CASSQDNGGLGEQYF,TGCGCCAGCAGCCAAGATAACGGAGGGCTGGGCGAGCAGTACTTC
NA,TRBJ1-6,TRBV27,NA,CASSEGSGISPLHF,TGTGCCAGCAGTGAGGGTTCGGGAATTTCACCCCTCCACTTT
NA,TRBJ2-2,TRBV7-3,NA,CASSLQGTGELFF,TGTGCCAGCAGCTTACAGGGGACCGGGGAGCTGTTTTTT
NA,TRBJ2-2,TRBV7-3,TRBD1,CASSQRATGVAGELFF,TGTGCCAGCAGCCAACGCGCGACAGGGGTTGCCGGGGAGCTGTTTTTT
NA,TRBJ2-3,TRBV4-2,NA,CASSQDGADLATQYF,TGTGCCAGCAGCCAAGATGGGGCGGACCTCGCTACGCAGTATTTT
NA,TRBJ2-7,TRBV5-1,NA,CASSLLQNPNPVQYF,TGCGCCAGCAGCTTGTTGCAGAACCCCAATCCAGTGCAGTACTTC
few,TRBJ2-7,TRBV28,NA,CASRKTTYEQYF,TGTGCCAGCAGGAAAACGACCTACGAGCAGTACTTC
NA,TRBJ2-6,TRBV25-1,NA,CASSDPDSSGANVLTF,TGTGCCAGCAGTGACCCCGACAGTAGTGGGGCCAACGTCCTGACTTTC
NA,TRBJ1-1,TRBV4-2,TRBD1,CASTQGANTEAFF,TGTGCCAGCACACAGGGGGCGAACACTGAAGCTTTCTTT
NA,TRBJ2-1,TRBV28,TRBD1,CASSSPGQGDEQFF,TGTGCCAGCAGTTCCCCCGGACAGGGCGATGAGCAGTTCTTC
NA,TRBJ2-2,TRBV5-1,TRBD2,CASSRTSQNTGELFF,TGCGCCAGCAGCAGGACTAGTCAGAACACCGGGGAGCTGTTTTTT
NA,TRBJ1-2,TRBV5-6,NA,CASSLDVQGNYGYTF,TGTGCCAGCAGCTTGGATGTACAGGGTAACTATGGCTACACCTTC
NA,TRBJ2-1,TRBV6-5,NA,CATRVPGDRDEQFF,TGTGCCACCAGGGTACCAGGTGATAGAGATGAGCAGTTCTTC
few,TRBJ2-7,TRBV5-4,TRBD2,CASSLDSGTYEQYF,TGTGCCAGCAGCTTGGATAGCGGGACCTACGAGCAGTACTTC
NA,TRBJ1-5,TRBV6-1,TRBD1,CASSEDRVTQPQHF,TGTGCCAGCAGTGAGGACAGGGTGACTCAGCCCCAGCATTTT
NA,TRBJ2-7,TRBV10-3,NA,CAISEGGRISEQYF,TGTGCCATCAGTGAGGGAGGGAGGATAAGTGAGCAGTACTTC
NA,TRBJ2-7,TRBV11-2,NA,CASSLGVSYEQYF,TGTGCCAGCAGCTTAGGGGTCAGCTACGAGCAGTACTTC